Following are 20 T cell receptor beta chains from one sample sequenced in a study of T-cell reconstitution after alpha-beta-depleted transplantation in children. This sample's TCRbeta library carried unique molecular identifier barcodes. TCRdb re-called the PCR reads with MiXCR, one entry per CDR3 protein. The data hold approximately 300,000 distinct CDR3 sequences, with around a tenth observed a single time. The source material was PBMCs, sampled before TCRalphabeta/CD19-depleted stem cell transplant. Receptors were obtained from a boy in the first two years of life with acute myeloid leukemia, due to receive a stem cell transplant.

The chain joins TRBV7-2 to TRBJ1-2; the match to TRBD1 covers 8 bases. Germline CDR1 and CDR2: SGHTA and FQGNSA. With 0 bases clipped from V and 6 bases from J, the junction kept 9 bases outside the gene matches. The length of the CDR3 is 16 residues. CDR3 coding DNA: TGTGCCAGCAGCTTAGCTCCCCTCCAGGGGGCGGATGGCTACACCTTC. This encodes CASSLAPLQGADGYTF.

This clonotype was seen repeatedly, ten times or more. CDR3 protein: CSASGTRNQPQHF. CDR3 DNA sequence: TGCAGTGCGTCCGGCACTCGCAATCAGCCCCAGCATTTT. The J gene is TRBJ1-5, the V gene TRBV20-1; D is ambiguous. The length of the CDR3 is 13 residues. In germline, CDR1 is DFQATT, CDR2 SNEGSKA (reference sequence). Trimming stripped 6 bases from V and 2 bases from J, with 11 bases between.

At least ten counts were recorded for this clonotype. The chain has TRBV7-2 and TRBJ2-1; 11 bases fit TRBD2. The V gene's germline CDR1 is SGHTA and CDR2 FQGNSA. This CDR3 spans 15 amino acids. J lost 15 bases, V lost 5 bases, and 15 bases had no gene match. CDR3 bases: TGTGCCAGCAGCAGCTTAGGGGGGACTAGCGGAACGACGTTCTTC. Protein: CASSSLGGTSGTTFF.

This clonotype was counted ten times or more. The gene calls are TRBV4-2 and TRBJ2-4; TRBD2 matches 13 bases. V gave up 4 bases and J gave up 3 bases; unmatched junction bases: 12. Germline V gene data show CDR1 as LGHNA and CDR2 as YNFKEQ. This CDR3 comprises 19 residues. As DNA, the CDR3 is TGTGCCAGCAGCCCGAGGACTAGCGGGAGAGGGATCGGCAAAAACATTCAGTACTTC. This translates into CASSPRTSGRGIGKNIQYF.

This clonotype was seen ten or more times. V usage is TRBV11-2 and J usage is TRBJ1-1; D is possibly TRBD1 (5 bases). The CDR3 is made up of 11 amino acids. The ends were cut back, 0 bases at V and 11 bases at J, with 7 bases in the middle. CDR1 SGHAT and CDR2 FQNNGV come from the germline V gene. CDR3 amino acids: CASSLEGEAFF. CDR3 DNA: TGTGCCAGCAGCTTAGAAGGGGAGGCTTTCTTT.

This clonotype was found once. The gene calls are TRBV6-2 or TRBV6-3 and TRBJ2-2, with 8 bases matching TRBD1. The CDR3 loop spans 14 amino acids. V lost 6 bases and J lost 7; bases outside the gene matches: 7. Germline V CDR1 and CDR2: MNHEY, SVGEGT. The CDR3 DNA follows: TGTGCCAGCAGGGGTCAGGGGGCGCGCGGGGAGCTGTTTTTT. This gives the protein CASRGQGARGELFF.

This rearrangement joins TRBV12-5 to TRBJ2-1, with 9 bases aligning to TRBD2. The germline CDR1 and CDR2 sequences are LGHNT and FRNRAP. The junction had 13 bases not matched to a gene; V was cut back by 4 bases and J by 6 bases. CDR3 length equals 17 residues. The CDR3 coding sequence is TGTGCTAGTGGTTCCCCTCTCGGCGGGAGGGCCGTCAATGAGCAGTTCTTC. It encodes CASGSPLGGRAVNEQFF.

This clonotype has more than one count but fewer than ten. CDR3 nucleotide sequence: TGTGCCAGCAGTAGACAGGGAAGGGACACCGGGGAGCTGTTTTTT. It encodes CASSRQGRDTGELFF. The gene calls are TRBV6-1 and TRBJ2-2, with 7 positions matching TRBD1. The length of the CDR3 is 15 residues. V lost 5 bases and J lost 3; bases outside the gene matches: 6. Germline V gene lookup returns CDR1 MNHNS and CDR2 SASEGT.

There are a few counts of this clonotype. V gene TRBV4-2 combines with J gene TRBJ2-1, with 7 bases that match TRBD2. CDR1 and CDR2 (germline): LGHNA, YNFKEQ. This CDR3 is 15 amino acids long. V dropped 3 bases and J dropped 8; count of bases not matched to a gene: 10. The CDR3 bases are TGTGCCAGCAGCCAGGCCCGCGGGAGAAGGGATGAGCAGTTCTTC. Residues: CASSQARGRRDEQFF.

The rearrangement links TRBV20-1 to TRBJ2-1; TRBD2 matches at 13 bases. J was trimmed by 6 bases and V by 6 bases; bases with no gene match: 11. CDR1 and CDR2 from the germline V gene are DFQATT and SNEGSKA (reference sequence). This CDR3 contains 16 residues. The CDR3 spells CSAVGLAGIWGNEQFF. CDR3 sequence (DNA): TGCAGTGCAGTGGGACTAGCGGGGATTTGGGGCAATGAGCAGTTCTTC.

This clonotype was seen at least ten times. The chain carries TRBV2 and TRBJ1-2; TRBD1 agrees at 8 bases. From germline, CDR1 is SNHLY and CDR2 FYNNEI. Germline trimming cut 6 bases from V and 8 bases from J; bases unmatched to any gene: 8. CDR3 length equals 13 residues. CDR3 amino acids: CASRKDREGGYTF. In DNA, the CDR3 is TGTGCCAGCAGGAAGGACAGGGAAGGAGGCTACACCTTC.

This clonotype has at least ten counts. The V gene is TRBV12-3 or TRBV12-4, the J gene TRBJ2-2; D might be TRBD2 (6 bases). The CDR3 totals 15 residues. The V gene lost 3 bases and the J gene lost 1 base, with 9 bases spanning the gap. This CDR3 is CASSLAGLNTGELFF. The CDR3 DNA reads as TGTGCCAGCAGTTTGGCGGGACTGAACACCGGGGAGCTGTTTTTT.

This clonotype occurred many times. The chain couples TRBV7-2 to TRBJ2-1; D possibly uses TRBD1 or TRBD2 (6 bases each). The V gene's germline CDR1 is SGHTA and CDR2 FQGNSA. The CDR3 has 15 residues. Trimming took 8 bases from V and 4 from J, leaving 18 bases between them. Here the CDR3 DNA reads TGTGCCAGCCGCCAAGAGGGGGGCGGGTACAATGAGCAGTTCTTC. Its protein product is CASRQEGGGYNEQFF. The whole variable domain, remainder taken from reference TRBV7-2 and TRBJ2-1, is GAGVSQSPSNKVTEKGKDVELRCDPISGHTALYWYRQSLGQGLEFLIYFQGNSAPDKSGLPSDRFSAERTGGSVSTLTIQRTQQEDSAVYLCASRQEGGGYNEQFFGPGTRLTVL.

The chain links TRBV29-1 to TRBJ1-2, with 8 bases fitting TRBD1. This CDR3 is 14 amino acids long. V lost 3 bases to trimming and J lost 4 bases; unmatched junction nucleotides: 7. CDR1 and CDR2 from the germline V gene are SQVTM and ANQGSEA. The CDR3 sequence: CSVDATGEFYGYTF. Here the CDR3 DNA reads TGCAGCGTTGACGCGACAGGGGAGTTCTATGGCTACACCTTC.

This clonotype was seen at least ten times. The chain links TRBV7-2 to TRBJ2-7; 12 nucleotides align to TRBD1. The germline V gene encodes CDR1 SGHTA and CDR2 FQGNSA. This CDR3 region has 17 residues. J lost 0 bases, V lost 1 base, and 4 bases had no gene match. This chain's CDR3 is CASSLGGTGGASYEQYF. As DNA, the CDR3 is TGTGCCAGCAGCTTAGGCGGGACAGGGGGCGCCTCCTACGAGCAGTACTTC.

In this sample, this clonotype turned up many times. The gene calls are TRBV28 and TRBJ1-2, with 8 bases matching TRBD1. The CDR3 has 15 amino acids. Germline V gene data show CDR1 as MDHEN and CDR2 as SYDVKM. Trimming took 4 bases from V and 3 from J; bases not matched to a gene: 7. CDR3 sequence reads: CASSSPGQGYYGYTF. The CDR3 bases are TGTGCCAGCAGTTCCCCTGGACAGGGCTACTATGGCTACACCTTC.

The chain combines TRBV5-1 with TRBJ2-1, with 12 bases lining up with TRBD2. V lost 0 bases and J lost 4; bases outside the gene matches: 2. Per germline, CDR1 SGHRS and CDR2 YFSETQ. The CDR3 consists of 16 residues. CDR3 residues: CASSLGTSGAYNEQFF. For the CDR3, the DNA is TGCGCCAGCAGCTTGGGGACTAGCGGGGCGTACAATGAGCAGTTCTTC.

This clonotype was observed many times. The chain joins TRBV20-1 to TRBJ2-7, with D perhaps TRBD1 (6 bases). The germline V and J ends were trimmed by 3 bases and 3 bases, with 12 bases remaining between them. In germline, CDR1 is DFQATT, CDR2 SNEGSKA (reference sequence). The CDR3 has 13 residues. CDR3 sequence (DNA): TGCAGTGCTAGTCACAGGGCGGTCTACGAGCAGTACTTC. Encoded protein: CSASHRAVYEQYF.

Only a few counts were recorded for this clonotype. The genes are TRBV28 and TRBJ1-1, with 7 bases that match TRBD1. Germline V gene sequence: CDR1 MDHEN, CDR2 SYDVKM. The length of the CDR3 is 17 residues. Trimming took 4 bases from V and 1 from J; bases not matched to a gene: 12. CDR3 DNA: TGTGCCAGCAGTTCTATAACGAGGGGGCGAACGAACACTGAAGCTTTCTTT. Protein: CASSSITRGRTNTEAFF. Drawing the rest from reference TRBV28 and TRBJ1-1, the complete variable domain is DVKVTQSSRYLVKRTGEKVFLECVQDMDHENMFWYRQDPGLGLRLIYFSYDVKMKEKGDIPEGYSVSREKKERFSLILESASTNQTSMYLCASSSITRGRTNTEAFFGQGTRLTVV.

This clonotype occurred many times. The rearrangement links TRBV27 to TRBJ1-1; D unclear. Germline V gives CDR1 MNHEY, CDR2 SMNVEV (reference sequence). CDR3 length: 13 amino acids. V shed 10 bases and J shed 1 base, with 13 bases lying between them. The CDR3 DNA reads as TGTGCCACCGGACCGTGGGCGAACACTGAAGCTTTCTTT. It yields the protein CATGPWANTEAFF.